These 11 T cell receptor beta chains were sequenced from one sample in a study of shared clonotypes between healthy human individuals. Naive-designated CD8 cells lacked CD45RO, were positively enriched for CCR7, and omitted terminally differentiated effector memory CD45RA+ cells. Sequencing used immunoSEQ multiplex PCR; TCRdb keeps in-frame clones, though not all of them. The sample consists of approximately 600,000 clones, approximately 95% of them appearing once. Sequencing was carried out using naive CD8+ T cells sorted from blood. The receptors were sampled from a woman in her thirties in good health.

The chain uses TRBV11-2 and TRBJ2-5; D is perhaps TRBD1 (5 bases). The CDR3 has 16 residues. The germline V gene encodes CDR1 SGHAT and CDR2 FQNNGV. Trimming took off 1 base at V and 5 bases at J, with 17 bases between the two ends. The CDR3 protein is CASSLGSDSRWETQYF. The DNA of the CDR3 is TGTGCCAGCAGCTTAGGTTCAGACAGCCGATGGGAGACCCAGTACTTC.

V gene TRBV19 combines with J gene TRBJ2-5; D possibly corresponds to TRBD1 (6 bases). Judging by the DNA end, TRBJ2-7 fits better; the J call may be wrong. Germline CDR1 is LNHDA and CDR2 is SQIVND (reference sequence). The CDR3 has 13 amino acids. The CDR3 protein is CASSGDITYEQYF. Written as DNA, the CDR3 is TGTGCCAGTAGCGGGGACATAACCTACGAGCAGTACTTC.

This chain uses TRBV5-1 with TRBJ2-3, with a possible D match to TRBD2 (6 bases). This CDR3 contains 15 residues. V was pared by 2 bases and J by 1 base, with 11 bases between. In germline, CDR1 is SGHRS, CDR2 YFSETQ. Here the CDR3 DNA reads TGCGCCAGCAGCTTCGCGGGACGGCGCACAGATACGCAGTATTTT. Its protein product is CASSFAGRRTDTQYF.

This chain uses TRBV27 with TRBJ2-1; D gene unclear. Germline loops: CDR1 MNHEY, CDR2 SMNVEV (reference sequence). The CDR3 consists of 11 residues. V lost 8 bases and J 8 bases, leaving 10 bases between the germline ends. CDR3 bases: TGTGCCAGCTCAAACGGGTATGAGCAGTTCTTC. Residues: CASSNGYEQFF.

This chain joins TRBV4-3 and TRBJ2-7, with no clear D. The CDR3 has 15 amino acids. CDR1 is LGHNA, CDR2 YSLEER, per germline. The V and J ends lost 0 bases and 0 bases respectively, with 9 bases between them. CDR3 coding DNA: TGCGCCAGCAGCCAAGACCTGACCCACTCCTACGAGCAGTACTTC. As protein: CASSQDLTHSYEQYF.

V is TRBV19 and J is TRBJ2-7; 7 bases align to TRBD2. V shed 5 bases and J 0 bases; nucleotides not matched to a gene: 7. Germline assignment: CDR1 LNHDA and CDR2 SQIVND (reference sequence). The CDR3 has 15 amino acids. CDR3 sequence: CASSPRGGPSYEQYF. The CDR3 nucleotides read TGTGCCAGTAGTCCCCGCGGGGGTCCCTCCTACGAGCAGTACTTC.

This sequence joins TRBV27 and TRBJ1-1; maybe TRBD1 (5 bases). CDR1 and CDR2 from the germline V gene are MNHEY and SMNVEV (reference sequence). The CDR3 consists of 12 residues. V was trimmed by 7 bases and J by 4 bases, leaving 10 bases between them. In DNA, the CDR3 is TGTGCCAGCACAAATGGGGGCACTGAAGCTTTCTTT. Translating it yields CASTNGGTEAFF.

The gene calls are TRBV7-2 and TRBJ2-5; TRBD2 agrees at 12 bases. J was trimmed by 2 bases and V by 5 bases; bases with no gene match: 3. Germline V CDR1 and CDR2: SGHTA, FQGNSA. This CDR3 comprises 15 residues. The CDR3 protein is CASSRTSGVQETQYF. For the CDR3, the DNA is TGTGCCAGCAGCCGGACTAGCGGGGTTCAAGAGACCCAGTACTTC.

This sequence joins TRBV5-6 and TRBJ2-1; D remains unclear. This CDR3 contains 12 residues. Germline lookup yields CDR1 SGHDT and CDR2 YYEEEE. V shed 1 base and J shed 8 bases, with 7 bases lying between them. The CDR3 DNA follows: TGTGCCAGCAGCTTGATATCAGATGAGCAGTTCTTC. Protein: CASSLISDEQFF. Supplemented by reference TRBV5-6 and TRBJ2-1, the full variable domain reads DAGVTQSPTHLIKTRGQQVTLRCSPKSGHDTVSWYQQALGQGPQFIFQYYEEEERQRGNFPDRFSGHQFPNYSSELNVNALLLGDSALYLCASSLISDEQFFGPGTRLTVL.

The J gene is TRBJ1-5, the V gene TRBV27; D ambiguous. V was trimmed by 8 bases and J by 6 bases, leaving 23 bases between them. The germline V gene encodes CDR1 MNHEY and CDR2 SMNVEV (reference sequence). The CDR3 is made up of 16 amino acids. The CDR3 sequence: CASSDTAQPSSQPQHF. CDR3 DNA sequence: TGTGCCAGCTCTGACACGGCACAGCCTAGCTCTCAGCCCCAGCATTTT.

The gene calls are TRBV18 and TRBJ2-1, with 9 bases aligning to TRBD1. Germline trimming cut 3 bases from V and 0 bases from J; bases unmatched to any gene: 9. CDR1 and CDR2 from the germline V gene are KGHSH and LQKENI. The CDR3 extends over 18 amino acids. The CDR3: CASSPPGQGLYSYNEQFF. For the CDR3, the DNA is TGTGCCAGCTCACCTCCGGGACAGGGATTATACTCCTACAATGAGCAGTTCTTC.